The 7 T cell receptor beta chains below come from one sample, sequenced in a study of post-analysis software for immune sequencing data. Findings and caveats of the study: Patients showed TRBV5-6, TRBV5-1 and TRBV20-1 among several TRBV segments more frequent than in controls.

Unique-molecular-identifier-tagged TCR beta cDNA libraries were used. TCRdb called the PCR reads again in MiXCR, with one record for every CDR3 protein. The table includes almost 700,000 distinct CDR3 sequences, 55% to 60% detected once. No antigen has been assigned to these receptors. The sequenced sample was blood. All receptors derive from a girl aged 2-10 years with multiple sclerosis.

The chain is built from TRBV20-1 and TRBJ2-1, with 11 bases matching TRBD2. The CDR3 length is 16 residues. The germline CDR1 and CDR2 sequences are DFQATT and SNEGSKA (reference sequence). Losses at the gene ends were 6 bases for V and 5 bases for J; bases not matched to a gene: 12. For the CDR3, the DNA is TGCAGTGCATCCCTACCGACTAGCGGGGCTAACAATGAGCAGTTCTTC. Protein product: CSASLPTSGANNEQFF.

The rearrangement uses TRBV20-1 and TRBJ2-5, with TRBD2 identical over 7 bases. Germline assignment: CDR1 DFQATT and CDR2 SNEGSKA (reference sequence). The CDR3 is 16 amino acids. V gave up 3 bases and J gave up 1 base; unmatched junction bases: 11. CDR3 DNA: TGCAGTGCTAGTCCCGCTGGGGGGGGATTCCAAGAGACCCAGTACTTC. As protein: CSASPAGGGFQETQYF.

J is TRBJ2-3 and V is TRBV7-2; 7 nucleotides line up with TRBD2. This CDR3 spans 17 amino acids. From germline, CDR1 is SGHTA and CDR2 FQGNSA. V gave up 0 bases and J gave up 1 base; unmatched junction bases: 7. The CDR3 loop is CASSLAPWAGGTDTQYF. In DNA, the CDR3 is TGTGCCAGCAGCTTAGCCCCATGGGCGGGGGGCACAGATACGCAGTATTTT.

This rearrangement joins TRBV10-2 to TRBJ1-1; D might be TRBD1 (5 bases). The CDR3 runs to 15 residues. Germline loops: CDR1 WSHSY, CDR2 SAAADI. The V and J ends lost 0 bases and 2 bases respectively, with 10 bases between them. This CDR3 reads CASSESGAGNTEAFF. In DNA form, the CDR3 reads TGCGCCAGCAGTGAGTCCGGGGCGGGAAACACTGAAGCTTTCTTT.

V is TRBV7-9 and J is TRBJ2-1; 8 nucleotides agree with TRBD2. V lost 5 bases and J lost 5; bases outside the gene matches: 8. The CDR3 length is 15 residues. CDR1 is SEHNR, CDR2 FQNEAQ, per germline (reference sequence). The CDR3 region is CASSTGLAAHNEQFF. The DNA for the CDR3 is TGTGCCAGCAGCACCGGACTAGCCGCCCACAATGAGCAGTTCTTC.

The rearrangement uses TRBV25-1 and TRBJ2-1; the D call may be TRBD1 or TRBD2 (5 bases each). Germline-derived CDR1 and CDR2 are MGHDK and SYGVNS. Deletions cut 6 bases from V and 7 bases from J, with 16 bases between. CDR3 length: 14 residues. CDR3 sequence (DNA): TGTGCCAGCAGCATAATGGGGTGGGGGAATGAGCAGTTCTTC. Amino acids: CASSIMGWGNEQFF.

The chain has TRBV12-3 or TRBV12-4 and TRBJ1-6; maybe TRBD1 (5 bases). The V end lost 4 bases, the J end lost 5 bases, and 12 bases lay between the germline ends. This CDR3 spans 15 amino acids. For the CDR3, the DNA is TGTGCCAGCAGTTGGGGGAGATTTAATAATTCACCCCTCCACTTT. Residues: CASSWGRFNNSPLHF.